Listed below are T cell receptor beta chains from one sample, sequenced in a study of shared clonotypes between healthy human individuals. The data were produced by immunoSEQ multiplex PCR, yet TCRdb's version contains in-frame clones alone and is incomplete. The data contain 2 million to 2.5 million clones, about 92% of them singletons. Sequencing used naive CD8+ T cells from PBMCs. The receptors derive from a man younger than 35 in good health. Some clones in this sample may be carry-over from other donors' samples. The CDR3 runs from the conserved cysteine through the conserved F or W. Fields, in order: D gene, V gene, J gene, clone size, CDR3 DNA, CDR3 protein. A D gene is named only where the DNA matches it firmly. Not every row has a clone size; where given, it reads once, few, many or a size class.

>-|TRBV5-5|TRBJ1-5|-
TGTGCCAGCAGCTTGAACCTGAGGCAGCCCCAGCATTTT
CASSLNLRQPQHF
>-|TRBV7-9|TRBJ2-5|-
TGTGCCAGCAGCTTGGAAGGATCAGAGACCCAGTACTTC
CASSLEGSETQYF
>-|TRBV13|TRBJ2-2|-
TGTGCCAGCAGCTCGACCCGGAACACCGGGGAGCTGTTTTTT
CASSSTRNTGELFF
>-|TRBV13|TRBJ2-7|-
TGTGCCAGCAGCCAGGACCTAGACTACGAGCAGTACTTC
CASSQDLDYEQYF
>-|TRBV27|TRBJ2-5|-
TGTGCCAGCAGTTTTTTTCGTCCAGGGGCGATAAAAAAAGAGACCCAGTACTTC
CASSFFRPGAIKKETQYF
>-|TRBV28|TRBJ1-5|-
TGTGCCAGCCGTCTGTGGGGGGGCAATCAGCCCCAGCATTTT
CASRLWGGNQPQHF
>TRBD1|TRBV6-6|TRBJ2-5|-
TGTGCCACGAGGGGGCATACAGCAGAGACCCAGTACTTC
CATRGHTAETQYF
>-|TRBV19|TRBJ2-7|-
TGTGCCAGTAGTTTCCCCCCTGGACAGAGGACGAAAAACGAGCAGTACTTC
CASSFPPGQRTKNEQYF
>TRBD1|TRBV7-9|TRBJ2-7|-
TGTGCCAGCAGCCCCCGGGACAGGGGGGGACCCTACGAGCAGTACTTC
CASSPRDRGGPYEQYF
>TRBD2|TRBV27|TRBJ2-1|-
TGTGCCAGCAGTTGGGCTAGCGGCTACAATGAGCAGTTCTTC
CASSWASGYNEQFF
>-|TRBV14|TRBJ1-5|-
TGTGCCAGCAGCCCCGCGGGGGTCAATCAGCCCCAGCATTTT
CASSPAGVNQPQHF
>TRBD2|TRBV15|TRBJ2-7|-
TGTGCCACCAGCAGCCGCCGGAGGACTAGCTCCTACGAGCAGTACTTC
CATSSRRRTSSYEQYF
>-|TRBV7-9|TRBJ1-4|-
TGTGCCAGCAGCTCCCCTGCAACTAATGAAAAACTGTTTTTT
CASSSPATNEKLFF
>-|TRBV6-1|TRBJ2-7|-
TGTGCCAGCAGTGCTATCCCCTACGAGCAGTACTTC
CASSAIPYEQYF
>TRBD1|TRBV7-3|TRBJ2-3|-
TGTGCCAGCAGCTCCGGGACAGACCCTAGCACAGATACGCAGTATTTT
CASSSGTDPSTDTQYF
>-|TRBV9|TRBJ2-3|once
TGTGCCAGCAGCGCCCAAAGAGCTGTCACAGATACGCAGTATTTT
CASSAQRAVTDTQYF
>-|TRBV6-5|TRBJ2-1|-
TGTGCCAGCAGTCCGGGCAGGGTTGGGTACAATGAGCAGTTCTTC
CASSPGRVGYNEQFF
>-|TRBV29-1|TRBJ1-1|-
TGCAGCGTTGAAGCAGGGGTTGAAGCTTTCTTT
CSVEAGVEAFF
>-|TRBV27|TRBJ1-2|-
TGTGCCAGCAGCACCCTCCCCTCGGACGGAAACTATGGCTACACCTTC
CASSTLPSDGNYGYTF
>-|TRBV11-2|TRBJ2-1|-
TGTGCCAGCCTGGGAGCGATGAATCACAATGAGCAGTTCTTC
CASLGAMNHNEQFF